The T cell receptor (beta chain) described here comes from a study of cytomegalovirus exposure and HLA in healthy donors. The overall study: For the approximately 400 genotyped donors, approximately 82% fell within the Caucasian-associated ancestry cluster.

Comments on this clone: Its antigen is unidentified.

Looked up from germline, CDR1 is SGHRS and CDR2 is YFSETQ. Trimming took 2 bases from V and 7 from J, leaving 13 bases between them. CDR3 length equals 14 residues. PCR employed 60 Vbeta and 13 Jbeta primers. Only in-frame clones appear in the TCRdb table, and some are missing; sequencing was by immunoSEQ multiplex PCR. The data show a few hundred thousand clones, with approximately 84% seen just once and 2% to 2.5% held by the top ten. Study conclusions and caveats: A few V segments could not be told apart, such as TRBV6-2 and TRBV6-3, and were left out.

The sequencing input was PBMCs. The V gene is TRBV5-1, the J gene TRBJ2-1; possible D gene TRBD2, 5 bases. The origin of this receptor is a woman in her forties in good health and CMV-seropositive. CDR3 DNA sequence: TGCGCCAGCAGCTTTGAGGGATGGGTGAATGAGCAGTTCTTC. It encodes CASSFEGWVNEQFF.